Presented here are 7 T cell receptor beta chains from one specimen sequenced in a study of CD8+ T cells in alopecia areata. In each case, RNA was isolated and then reverse transcribed into cDNA as the sequencing template. The table came from immunoSEQ multiplex PCR; TCRdb's copy has only in-frame clones and leaves some out. The sample has 90,000 to 130,000 clones, none seen only once. The sample comprised lesional skin. These receptors came from a C3H/HeJ mouse with alopecia areata. Mouse strain MHC haplotype: H2-k.

In its sample, this clone was seen a few times. Mouse gene names apply. From the germline J gene comes the end of the CDR3, since the read stops 4 residues before it. The chain joins TRBV13-1 to TRBJ1-4, with TRBD1 as a possible D gene (6 bases). Germline CDR1 reads NSHNY; CDR2 reads SYGAGN. Trimming took 4 bases from V and 1 from J, leaving 8 bases between them. The CDR3 loop spans 14 amino acids. CDR3 amino acids: CASSSGASNERLFF. The CDR3 bases that were read are TGTGCCAGCAGTTCAGGGGCTTCCAACGAA.

This clone was picked up a small number of times. Germline and genes: mouse. The read terminates 4 residues before the CDR3 end, so the remaining end is supplied by the germline J gene. The V gene is TRBV13-3, the J gene TRBJ2-2, with a weak D call TRBD2 (5 bases). In germline, CDR1 is NNHDY, CDR2 SYVADS. V was shortened by 0 bases and J by 0 bases, with 12 bases between the two germline ends. The CDR3 extends over 17 amino acids. The part of the CDR3 DNA that was read is TGTGCCAGCAGTGATGTAGGTGGGGAATCAAACACCGGG. It translates to CASSDVGGESNTG. The full CDR3 protein reads CASSDVGGESNTGQLYF.

There are a few counts of this clone. Gene names follow the mouse nomenclature. The read comes to an end 4 residues before the CDR3 does, leaving the germline J gene to fill in the end. This sequence joins TRBV13-3 and TRBJ1-1, with unresolved D. Germline CDR1 NNHDY, CDR2 SYVADS. V lost 5 bases, J lost 0 bases, and 14 bases lay in between. The CDR3 extends over 15 amino acids. CDR3 sequence reads: CASSPEQIANTEVFF. CDR3 bases read: TGTGCCAGCAGCCCCGAACAGATTGCAAACACA.

This clone occurred a few times. Gene names denote mouse genes. The sequenced CDR3 bases are TGTGCCAGCAGTGAACCGGTGGGGGGTGCAGAA. Its translation is CASSEPVGGAE. The whole CDR3 reads CASSEPVGGAETLYF. The genes are TRBV13-1 and TRBJ2-3, with D maybe TRBD2 (6 bases). The CDR3 is cut off 4 residues early in the read; its end comes from the germline J gene. The germline CDR1 and CDR2 sequences are NSHNY and SYGAGN. This CDR3 has 15 amino acids. Trimming left V 2 bases short and J 1 base short, with 11 bases between.

This clone has a handful of counts. Gene names are the mouse ones. With the read ending 4 residues before the CDR3 end, the germline J gene is used to fill in that end. The chain carries TRBV13-3 and TRBJ2-7, with TRBD2 identical over 13 bases. Germline V CDR1 and CDR2: NNHDY, SYVADS. The CDR3 has 15 residues. The V and J ends lost 5 bases and 2 bases, in that order; junction bases with no gene match: 4. The CDR3 loop reads CASRIGTGGAYEQYF. Incomplete CDR3 DNA: TGTGCCAGCAGGATAGGGACTGGGGGGGCCTAT.

In the case of this clone: These gene names are mouse names. The read ends 4 residues early relative to the CDR3; the germline J gene fills the gap. The rearrangement joins TRBV1 to TRBJ1-4; TRBD1 agrees at 11 bases. CDR3 length: 14 amino acids. The germline gives CDR1 NSQYPW, CDR2 LRSPGD (reference sequence). CDR3 protein: CTCSGTGGFERLFF. The sequenced part of the CDR3 DNA is TGCACCTGCAGTGGGACAGGGGGCTTCGAA.

The sample holds a few counts of this clone. All gene names here are mouse names. Coverage ceases 4 residues before the CDR3 finishes, and the germline J gene fills in the end. The chain employs TRBV19 and TRBJ2-5, with a tentative D call TRBD1 (5 bases). Germline V CDR1 and CDR2: FNHDT, SITEND (reference sequence). This CDR3 region has 12 residues. The CDR3: CASKGRGDTQYF. The CDR3 bases that were read are TGTGCCAGCAAGGGAAGGGGAGAC.